This section outlines one TCR beta chain sequence together with its context. Here immunoSEQ multiplex PCR was the method, and the copy in TCRdb shows in-frame clones only, minus some. The sample lists 100,000 to 120,000 clones; over 75% were seen once. V lost 0 bases, J lost 0 bases, and 7 bases stayed unmatched. Germline V gene sequence: CDR1 SGDLS, CDR2 YYNGEE. This CDR3 spans 17 amino acids. This record comes from a study of control samples from healthy donors and cancer patients. The sample was PBMCs. This chain connects TRBV9 to TRBJ1-2; 8 bases align to TRBD1. This receptor was taken from a woman aged 55-70 years with lung cancer. CDR3 nucleotide sequence: TGTGCCAGCAGCGTAGATATCGGACAGGGCGCTAACTATGGCTACACCTTC. Translated: CASSVDIGQGANYGYTF.